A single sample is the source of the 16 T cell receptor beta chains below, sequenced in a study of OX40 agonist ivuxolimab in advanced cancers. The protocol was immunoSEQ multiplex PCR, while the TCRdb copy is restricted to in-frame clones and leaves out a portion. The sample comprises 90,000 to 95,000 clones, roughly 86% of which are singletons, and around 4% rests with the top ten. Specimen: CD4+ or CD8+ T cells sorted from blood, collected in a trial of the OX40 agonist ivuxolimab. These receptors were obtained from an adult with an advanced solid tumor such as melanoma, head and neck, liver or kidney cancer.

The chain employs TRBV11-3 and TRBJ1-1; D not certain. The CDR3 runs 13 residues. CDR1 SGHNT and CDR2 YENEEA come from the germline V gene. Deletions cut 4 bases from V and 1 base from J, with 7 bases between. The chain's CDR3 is CASSSSPNTEAFF. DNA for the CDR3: TGTGCCAGCAGCTCCTCCCCGAACACTGAAGCTTTCTTT.

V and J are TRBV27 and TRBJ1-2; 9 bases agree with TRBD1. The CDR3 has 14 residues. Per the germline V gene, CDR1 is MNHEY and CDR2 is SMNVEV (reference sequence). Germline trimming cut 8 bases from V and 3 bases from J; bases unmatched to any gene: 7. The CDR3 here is CASFPTGGYYGYTF. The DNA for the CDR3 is TGTGCCAGCTTCCCGACAGGGGGATACTATGGCTACACCTTC.

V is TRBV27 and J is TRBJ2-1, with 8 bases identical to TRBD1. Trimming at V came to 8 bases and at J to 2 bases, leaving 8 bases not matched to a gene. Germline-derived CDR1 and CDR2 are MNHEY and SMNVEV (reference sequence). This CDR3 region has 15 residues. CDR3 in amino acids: CASGPDRAAYNEQFF. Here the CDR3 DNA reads TGTGCCAGCGGACCGGACAGGGCGGCCTACAATGAGCAGTTCTTC.

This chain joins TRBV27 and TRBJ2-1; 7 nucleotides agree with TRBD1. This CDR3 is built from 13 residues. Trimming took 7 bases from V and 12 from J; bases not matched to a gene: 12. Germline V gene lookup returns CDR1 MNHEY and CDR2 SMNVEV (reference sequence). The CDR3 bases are TGTGCCAGCATGACCGCGACAGGGTTGGGGCAGTTCTTC. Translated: CASMTATGLGQFF.

The CDR3 protein is CASSSGSGVGEKLFF. The CDR3 DNA follows: TGCGCCAGCAGCTCAGGAAGTGGGGTGGGGGAAAAACTGTTTTTT. The rearrangement links TRBV5-1 to TRBJ1-4; D remains unclear. V was clipped by 3 bases and J by 8 bases, with 17 bases between them. Germline loops: CDR1 SGHRS, CDR2 YFSETQ. This CDR3 contains 15 residues.

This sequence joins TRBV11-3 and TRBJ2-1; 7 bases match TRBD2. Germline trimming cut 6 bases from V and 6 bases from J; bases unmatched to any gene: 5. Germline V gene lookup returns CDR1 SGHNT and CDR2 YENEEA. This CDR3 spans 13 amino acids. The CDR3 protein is CASSIGRSNEQFF. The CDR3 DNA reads TGTGCCAGCAGTATCGGGAGGAGCAATGAGCAGTTCTTC.

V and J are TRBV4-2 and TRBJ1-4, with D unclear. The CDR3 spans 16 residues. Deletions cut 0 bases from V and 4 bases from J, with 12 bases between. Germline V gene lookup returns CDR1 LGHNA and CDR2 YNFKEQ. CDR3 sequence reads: CASSQDTSDLNEKLFF. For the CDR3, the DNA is TGTGCCAGCAGCCAAGATACGTCAGATCTTAATGAAAAACTGTTTTTT.

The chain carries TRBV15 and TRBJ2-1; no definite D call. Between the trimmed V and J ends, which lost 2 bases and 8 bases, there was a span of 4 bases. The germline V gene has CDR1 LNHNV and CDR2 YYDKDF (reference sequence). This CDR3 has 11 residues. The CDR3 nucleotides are TGTGCCACCAGCAGACGGGATGAGCAGTTCTTC. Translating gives CATSRRDEQFF.

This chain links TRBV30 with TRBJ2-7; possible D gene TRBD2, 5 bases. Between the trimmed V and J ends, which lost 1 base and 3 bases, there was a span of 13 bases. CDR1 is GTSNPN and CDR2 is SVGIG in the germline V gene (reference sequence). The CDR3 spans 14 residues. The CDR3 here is CAWSGGLGVYEQYF. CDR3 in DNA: TGTGCCTGGAGTGGAGGCCTCGGGGTCTACGAGCAGTACTTC.

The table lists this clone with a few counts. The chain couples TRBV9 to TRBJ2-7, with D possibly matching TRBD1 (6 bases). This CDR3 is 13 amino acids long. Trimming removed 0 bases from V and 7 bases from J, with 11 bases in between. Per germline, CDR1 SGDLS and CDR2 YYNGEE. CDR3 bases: TGTGCCAGCAGCGTAGTGGGGGCCGGGGAGCAGTACTTC. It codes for CASSVVGAGEQYF.

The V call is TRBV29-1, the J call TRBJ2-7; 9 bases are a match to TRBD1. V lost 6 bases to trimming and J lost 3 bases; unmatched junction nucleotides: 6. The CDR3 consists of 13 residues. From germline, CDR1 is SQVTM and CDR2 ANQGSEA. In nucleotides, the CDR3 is TGCAGCGTGGCACCGGGACAGGGCTACGAGCAGTACTTC. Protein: CSVAPGQGYEQYF.

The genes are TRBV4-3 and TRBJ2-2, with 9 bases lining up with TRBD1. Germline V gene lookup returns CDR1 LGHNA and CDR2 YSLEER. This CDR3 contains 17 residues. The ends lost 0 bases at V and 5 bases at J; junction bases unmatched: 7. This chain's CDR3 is CASSQDRNRGLTGELFF. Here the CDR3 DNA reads TGCGCCAGCAGCCAAGATAGGAACAGGGGGCTTACCGGGGAGCTGTTTTTT.

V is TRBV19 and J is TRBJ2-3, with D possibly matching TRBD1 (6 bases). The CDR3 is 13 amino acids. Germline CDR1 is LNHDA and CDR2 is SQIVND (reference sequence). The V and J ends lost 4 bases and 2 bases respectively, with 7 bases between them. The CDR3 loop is CASSNRVTDTQYF. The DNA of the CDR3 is TGTGCCAGTAGTAACAGGGTCACAGATACGCAGTATTTT.

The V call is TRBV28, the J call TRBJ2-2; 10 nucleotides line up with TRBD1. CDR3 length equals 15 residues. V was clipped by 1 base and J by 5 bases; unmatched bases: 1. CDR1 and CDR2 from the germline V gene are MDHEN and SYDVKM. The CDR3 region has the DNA TGTGCCAGCAGTTTATTGGGACAGGGGACCGGGGAGCTGTTTTTT. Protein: CASSLLGQGTGELFF.

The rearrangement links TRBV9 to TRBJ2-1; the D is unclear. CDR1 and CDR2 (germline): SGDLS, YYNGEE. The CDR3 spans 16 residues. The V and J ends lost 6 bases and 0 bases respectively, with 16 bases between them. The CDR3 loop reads CASTKSPESSYNEQFF. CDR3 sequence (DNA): TGTGCCAGCACCAAATCCCCGGAAAGCTCCTACAATGAGCAGTTCTTC.

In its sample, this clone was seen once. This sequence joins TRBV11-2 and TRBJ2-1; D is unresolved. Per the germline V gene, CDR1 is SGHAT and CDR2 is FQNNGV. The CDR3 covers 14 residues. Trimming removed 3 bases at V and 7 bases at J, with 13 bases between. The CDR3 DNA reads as TGTGCCAGCAGCTTCGAGTATGGGAAAAATGAGCAGTTCTTC. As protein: CASSFEYGKNEQFF.